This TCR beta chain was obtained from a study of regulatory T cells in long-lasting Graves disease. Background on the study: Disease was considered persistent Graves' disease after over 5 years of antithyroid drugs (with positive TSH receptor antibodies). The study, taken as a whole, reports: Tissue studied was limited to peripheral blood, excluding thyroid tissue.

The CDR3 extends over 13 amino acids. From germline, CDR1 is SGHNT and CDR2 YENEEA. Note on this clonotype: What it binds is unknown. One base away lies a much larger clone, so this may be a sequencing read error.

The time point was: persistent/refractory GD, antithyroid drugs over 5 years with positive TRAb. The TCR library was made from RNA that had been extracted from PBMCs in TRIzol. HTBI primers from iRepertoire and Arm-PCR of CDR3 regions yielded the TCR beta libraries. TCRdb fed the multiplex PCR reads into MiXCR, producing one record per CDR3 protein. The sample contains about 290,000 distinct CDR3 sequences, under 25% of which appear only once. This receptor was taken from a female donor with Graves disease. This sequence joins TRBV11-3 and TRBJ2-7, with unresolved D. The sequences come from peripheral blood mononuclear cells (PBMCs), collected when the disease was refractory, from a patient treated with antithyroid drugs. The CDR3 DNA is TGTGCCAGCGGCTTAGGAGAGACGTACGAGCAGTACTTC. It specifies CASGLGETYEQYF. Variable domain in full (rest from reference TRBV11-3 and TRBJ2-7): EAGVVQSPRYKIIEKKQPVAFWCNPISGHNTLYWYLQNLGQGPELLIRYENEEAVDDSQLPKDRFSAERLKGVDSTLKIQPAELGDSAVYLCASGLGETYEQYFGPGTRLTVT.